This T cell receptor beta chain appears in the sequencing data of a study of T cell clones after liver transplantation. Germline assignment: CDR1 SGHDT and CDR2 YYEEEE. Trimming pared 2 bases from V and 5 bases from J, leaving 14 bases between. This CDR3 contains 15 residues. Clones were sequenced by immunoSEQ multiplex PCR, and TCRdb holds only the in-frame ones, with some missing. The sample consists of tens of thousands of clones, roughly 71% of them appearing once. The clonotype comes from a human patient who received a liver transplant. The T cells may come from the graft donor. Sequenced material: CD4+ T cells from blood, taken at the 22-month timepoint. The genes are TRBV5-6 and TRBJ1-5; D remains unclear. The CDR3 DNA is TGTGCCAGCAGCTTTAGTTTCTTGTGGGATCAGCCCCAGCATTTT. Translating it yields CASSFSFLWDQPQHF.